The 14 T cell receptor beta chains listed next were all sequenced from one sample in a study of shared clonotypes between healthy human individuals. The protocol was immunoSEQ multiplex PCR, while the TCRdb copy is restricted to in-frame clones and leaves out a portion. The repertoire holds some 580,000 clones, 95% to 98% seen once, with less than 0.35% in the top ten. The naive CD8 population came from CD45RO-negative cells selected for CCR7, without terminally differentiated effector memory CD45RA+ cells. The sample taken for sequencing was naive CD8+ T cells sorted from blood. The receptors were sampled from a man under 40 in good health.

The genes are TRBV4-1 and TRBJ2-4; no firm D call. There are 16 residues in the CDR3. In germline, CDR1 is MGHRA, CDR2 YSYEKL. With 1 base removed from V and 1 base from J, the gap between germline ends came to 11 bases. The CDR3 loop reads CASSQAIGVAKNIQYF. CDR3 in DNA: TGCGCCAGCAGCCAAGCCATTGGGGTTGCCAAAAACATTCAGTACTTC.

This clone was picked up one time. The rearrangement uses TRBV6-6 and TRBJ1-2; the D is unclear. Per germline, CDR1 MNHNY and CDR2 SVGAGI (reference sequence). CDR3 length: 13 residues. Trimming took 0 bases from V and 6 from J, leaving 8 bases between them. CDR3 residues: CASSYSRTDGYTF. CDR3 coding DNA: TGTGCCAGCAGTTACTCGCGGACGGATGGCTACACCTTC.

This chain joins TRBV11-2 and TRBJ2-1; 8 bases match TRBD1. The CDR3 spans 17 residues. Germline V gives CDR1 SGHAT, CDR2 FQNNGV. The ends lost 5 bases at V and 7 bases at J; junction bases unmatched: 16. The CDR3 loop reads CASSPGFGQGPLNEQFF. CDR3 DNA sequence: TGTGCCAGCAGCCCTGGATTTGGACAGGGACCTTTGAATGAGCAGTTCTTC. Full variable domain (outside the CDR3, taken from reference TRBV11-2 and TRBJ2-1): EAGVAQSPRYKIIEKRQSVAFWCNPISGHATLYWYQQILGQGPKLLIQFQNNGVVDDSQLPKDRFSAERLKGVDSTLKIQPAKLEDSAVYLCASSPGFGQGPLNEQFFGPGTRLTVL.

This chain links TRBV27 with TRBJ2-2; D is possibly TRBD1 (6 bases). CDR1 MNHEY and CDR2 SMNVEV come from the germline V gene (reference sequence). The CDR3 sequence is 16 residues long. The V end lost 2 bases, the J end lost 2 bases, and 12 bases lay between the germline ends. CDR3 region: CASSLIRTVNTGELFF. For the CDR3, the DNA is TGTGCCAGCAGTTTAATACGGACAGTTAACACCGGGGAGCTGTTTTTT.

This chain links TRBV9 with TRBJ2-2; no definite D call. The CDR3 sequence is 15 residues long. Germline-derived CDR1 and CDR2 are SGDLS and YYNGEE. The V and J ends lost 0 bases and 4 bases respectively, with 10 bases between them. Here the CDR3 reads CASSVGRFGTGELFF. In DNA, the CDR3 is TGTGCCAGCAGCGTAGGGCGGTTCGGCACCGGGGAGCTGTTTTTT.

This chain connects TRBV7-3 to TRBJ2-7; D uncertain. The germline V and J ends were trimmed by 2 bases and 4 bases, with 9 bases remaining between them. The CDR3 totals 13 residues. Per the germline V gene, CDR1 is SGHTA and CDR2 is FQGTGA. Here the CDR3 DNA reads TGTGCCAGCAGCTTAGAATTGGGGTACGAGCAGTACTTC. Its translation is CASSLELGYEQYF.

This clone has just one count. J is TRBJ2-1 and V is TRBV25-1; 8 nucleotides agree with TRBD1. The V gene's germline CDR1 is MGHDK and CDR2 SYGVNS. V was clipped by 5 bases and J by 3 bases; unmatched bases: 6. This CDR3 has 15 amino acids. The CDR3: CASSLIGQGYNEQFF. The CDR3 coding sequence is TGTGCCAGCAGTTTGATAGGACAGGGCTACAATGAGCAGTTCTTC. The whole variable domain, remainder taken from reference TRBV25-1 and TRBJ2-1, is EADIYQTPRYLVIGTGKKITLECSQTMGHDKMYWYQQDPGMELHLIHYSYGVNSTEKGDLSSESTVSRIRTEHFPLTLESARPSHTSQYLCASSLIGQGYNEQFFGPGTRLTVL.

This rearrangement joins TRBV5-6 to TRBJ2-2, with 7 positions matching TRBD1. The germline gives CDR1 SGHDT, CDR2 YYEEEE. The length of the CDR3 is 15 residues. V lost 4 bases and J lost 4; bases outside the gene matches: 7. The DNA for the CDR3 is TGTGCCAGCAGCCCCTGGGCAGGGGGCACCGGGGAGCTGTTTTTT. Translating gives CASSPWAGGTGELFF.

The chain carries TRBV6-5 and TRBJ2-1, with D possibly TRBD1 on 6 matching bases. The CDR3 consists of 12 residues. Germline V gene data show CDR1 as MNHEY and CDR2 as SVGAGI. The V and J ends lost 2 bases and 8 bases respectively, with 7 bases between them. Here the CDR3 reads CASSYAGDEQFF. The CDR3 DNA reads TGTGCCAGCAGTTACGCAGGGGATGAGCAGTTCTTC.

The chain has TRBV7-8 and TRBJ2-7; D remains unclear. The germline CDR1 and CDR2 sequences are SGHVS and FQNEAQ. The CDR3 length is 15 residues. Trimming shortened V by 5 bases and J by 0 bases, and 14 bases separated the two germline ends. The CDR3 loop reads CASSLPRASSYEQYF. The CDR3 nucleotides are TGTGCCAGCAGCCTTCCCCGGGCCAGCTCCTACGAGCAGTACTTC.

This clone was observed once. The chain joins TRBV7-6 to TRBJ2-1; 8 bases align to TRBD2. CDR3 size: 14 residues. V trimming: 2 bases; J trimming: 8 bases; junction bases outside the gene matches: 5. Germline lookup yields CDR1 SGHVS and CDR2 FNYEAQ. CDR3 nucleotide sequence: TGTGCCAGCAGCTTATCCCACGGGAGGGATGAGCAGTTCTTC. Encoded protein: CASSLSHGRDEQFF.

This clone has just one count. The V and J genes are TRBV6-4 and TRBJ2-3; no reliable D call. Germline V gene lookup returns CDR1 MRHNA and CDR2 SNTAGT. V was cut by 0 bases and J by 6 bases, with 13 bases left in between. The CDR3 extends over 15 amino acids. This CDR3 is CASSDSIGRPDTQYF. CDR3 nucleotide sequence: TGTGCCAGCAGTGACTCGATCGGCCGCCCGGATACGCAGTATTTT.

CDR3 sequence reads: CASSHDRDRALYYGYTF. The DNA of the CDR3 is TGCGCCAGCAGCCATGACCGGGACAGGGCCCTGTACTATGGCTACACCTTC. This rearrangement joins TRBV4-1 to TRBJ1-2, with TRBD1 identical over 9 bases. The CDR3 is made up of 17 amino acids. Germline lookup yields CDR1 MGHRA and CDR2 YSYEKL. J gave up 3 bases and V 3 bases, and 11 bases lay outside the gene matches.

The chain has TRBV18 and TRBJ1-1; TRBD1 aligns across 8 bases. Germline V CDR1 and CDR2: KGHSH, LQKENI. Trimming cost V 3 bases and J 6 bases; bases outside gene matches: 3. CDR3 size: 13 residues. The CDR3 DNA reads as TGTGCCAGCTCACCCGACAGGGGCCCTGAAGCTTTCTTT. This codes for CASSPDRGPEAFF.